This T cell receptor beta chain comes out of a study of T-cell memory formation after mild COVID-19. On this clonotype: The antigen is not known.

Findings and limits, study-wide: What remained unconfirmed was the SARS-CoV-2 specificity of second-wave clones peaking on day 37. Day 15 to 85 contracting clones showed balanced CD4/CD8; later expanders leaned CD4+. Contracting CD4+ clones were located mainly in CM and EM, and CD8+ clones in EMRA.

TCRdb ran MiXCR on the 5' RACE reads and lists one entry per CDR3 protein. The data hold around 150,000 distinct CDR3 sequences, with around 30% observed a single time. There are 16 residues in the CDR3. CDR1 and CDR2 (germline): MDHEN, SYDVKM. V lost 10 bases, J lost 0 bases, and 19 bases lay in between. The clonotype was recovered from an adult woman who had mild COVID-19 (a few samples of this study predate the infection). Cell type and time point are not known. Sequencing was performed on PBMCs or a T cell subset sorted from them (not recorded which). V is TRBV28 and J is TRBJ1-5, with a weak D call TRBD1 (5 bases). Here the CDR3 DNA reads TGTGCCACCGGCCTGAGGGACTACTATAGCAATCAGCCCCAGCATTTT. Protein product: CATGLRDYYSNQPQHF.